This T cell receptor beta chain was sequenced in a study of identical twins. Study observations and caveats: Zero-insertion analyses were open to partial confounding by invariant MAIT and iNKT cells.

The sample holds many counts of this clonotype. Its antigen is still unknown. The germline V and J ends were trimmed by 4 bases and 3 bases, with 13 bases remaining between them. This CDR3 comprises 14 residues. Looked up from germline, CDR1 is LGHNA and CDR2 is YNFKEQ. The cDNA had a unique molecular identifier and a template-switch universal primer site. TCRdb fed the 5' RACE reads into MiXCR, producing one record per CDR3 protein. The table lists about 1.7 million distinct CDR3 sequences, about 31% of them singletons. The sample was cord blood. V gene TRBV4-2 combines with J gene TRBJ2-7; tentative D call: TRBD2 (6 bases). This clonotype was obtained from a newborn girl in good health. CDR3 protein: CASSRQSGSYEQYF. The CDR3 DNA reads TGTGCCAGCAGCCGACAATCCGGGAGCTACGAGCAGTACTTC.